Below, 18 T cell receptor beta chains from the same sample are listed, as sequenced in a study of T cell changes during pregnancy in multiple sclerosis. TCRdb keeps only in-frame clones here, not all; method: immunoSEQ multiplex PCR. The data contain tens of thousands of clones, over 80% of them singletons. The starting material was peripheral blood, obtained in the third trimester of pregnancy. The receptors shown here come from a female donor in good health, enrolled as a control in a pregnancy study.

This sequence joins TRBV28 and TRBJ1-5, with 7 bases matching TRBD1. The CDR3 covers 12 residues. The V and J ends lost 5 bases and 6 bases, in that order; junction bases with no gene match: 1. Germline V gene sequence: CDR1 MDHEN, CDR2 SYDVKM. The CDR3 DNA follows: TGTGCCAGCAGTACAGGGGTTCAGCCCCAGCATTTT. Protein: CASSTGVQPQHF.

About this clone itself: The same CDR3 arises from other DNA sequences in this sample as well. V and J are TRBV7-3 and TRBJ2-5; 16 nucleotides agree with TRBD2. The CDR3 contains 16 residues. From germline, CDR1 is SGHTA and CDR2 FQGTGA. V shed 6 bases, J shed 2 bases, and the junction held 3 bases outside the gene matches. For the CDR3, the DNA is TGTGCCAGCAGTTCGGGACTAGCGGGGGGGCAAGAGACCCAGTACTTC. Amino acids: CASSSGLAGGQETQYF. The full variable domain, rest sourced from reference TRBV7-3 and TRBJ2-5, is GAGVSQTPSNKVTEKGKYVELRCDPISGHTALYWYRQSLGQGPEFLIYFQGTGAADDSGLPNDRFFAVRPEGSVSTLKIQRTERGDSAVYLCASSSGLAGGQETQYFGPGTRLLVL.

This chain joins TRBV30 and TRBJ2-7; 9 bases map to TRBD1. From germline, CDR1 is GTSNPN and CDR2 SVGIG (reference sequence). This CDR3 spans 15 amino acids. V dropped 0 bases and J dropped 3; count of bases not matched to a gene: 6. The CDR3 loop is CAWSVPGTGNYEQYF. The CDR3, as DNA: TGTGCCTGGAGTGTCCCCGGGACAGGGAACTACGAGCAGTACTTC.

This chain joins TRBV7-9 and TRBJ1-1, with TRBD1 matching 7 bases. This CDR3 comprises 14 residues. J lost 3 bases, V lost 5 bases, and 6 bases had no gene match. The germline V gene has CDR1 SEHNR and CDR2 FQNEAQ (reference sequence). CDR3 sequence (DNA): TGTGCCAGCAGCGGACGGACAGGAGACACTGAAGCTTTCTTT. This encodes CASSGRTGDTEAFF.

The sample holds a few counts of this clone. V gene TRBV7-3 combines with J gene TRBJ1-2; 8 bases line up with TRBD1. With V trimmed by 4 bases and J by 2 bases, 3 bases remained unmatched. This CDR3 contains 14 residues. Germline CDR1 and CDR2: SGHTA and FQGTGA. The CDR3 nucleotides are TGTGCCAGCAGCTCCCGGACAGGGAACTATGGCTACACCTTC. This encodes CASSSRTGNYGYTF.

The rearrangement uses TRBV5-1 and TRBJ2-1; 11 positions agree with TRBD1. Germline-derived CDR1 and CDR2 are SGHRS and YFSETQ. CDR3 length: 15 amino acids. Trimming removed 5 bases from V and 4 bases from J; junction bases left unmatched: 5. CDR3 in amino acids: CASRAGTGGYNEQFF. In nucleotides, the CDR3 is TGCGCCAGCAGAGCGGGGACAGGGGGTTACAATGAGCAGTTCTTC.

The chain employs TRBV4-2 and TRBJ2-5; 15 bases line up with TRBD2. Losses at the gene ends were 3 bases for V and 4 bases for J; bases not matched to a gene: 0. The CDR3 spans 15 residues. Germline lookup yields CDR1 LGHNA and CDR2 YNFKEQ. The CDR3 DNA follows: TGTGCCAGCAGCCAGGGACTAGCGGGGGGAGAGACCCAGTACTTC. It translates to CASSQGLAGGETQYF.

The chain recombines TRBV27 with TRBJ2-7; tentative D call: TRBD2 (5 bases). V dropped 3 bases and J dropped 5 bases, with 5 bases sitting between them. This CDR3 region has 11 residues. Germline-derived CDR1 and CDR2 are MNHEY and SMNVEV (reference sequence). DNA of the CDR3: TGTGCCAGCAGTTTCGGGGACGAGCAGTACTTC. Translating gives CASSFGDEQYF.

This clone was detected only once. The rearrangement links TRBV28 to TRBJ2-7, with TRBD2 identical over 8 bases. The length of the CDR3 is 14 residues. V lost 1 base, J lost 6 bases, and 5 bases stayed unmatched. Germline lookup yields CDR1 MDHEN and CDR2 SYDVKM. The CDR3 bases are TGTGCCAGCAGTTTATCCGTAGCGGGATCCGAGCAGTACTTC. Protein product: CASSLSVAGSEQYF.

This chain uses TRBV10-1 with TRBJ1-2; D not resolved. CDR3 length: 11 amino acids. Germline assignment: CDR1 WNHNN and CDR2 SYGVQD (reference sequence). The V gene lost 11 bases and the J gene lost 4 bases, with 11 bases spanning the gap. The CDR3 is CAGLYLYGYTF. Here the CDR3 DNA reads TGCGCCGGCCTTTACCTCTATGGCTACACCTTC.

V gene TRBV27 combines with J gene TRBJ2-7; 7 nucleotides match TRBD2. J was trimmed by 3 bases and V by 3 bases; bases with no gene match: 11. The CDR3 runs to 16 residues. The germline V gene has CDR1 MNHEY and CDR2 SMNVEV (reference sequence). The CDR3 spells CASSFLDGGTFYEQYF. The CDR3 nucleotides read TGTGCCAGCAGTTTCCTGGACGGGGGGACGTTCTACGAGCAGTACTTC.

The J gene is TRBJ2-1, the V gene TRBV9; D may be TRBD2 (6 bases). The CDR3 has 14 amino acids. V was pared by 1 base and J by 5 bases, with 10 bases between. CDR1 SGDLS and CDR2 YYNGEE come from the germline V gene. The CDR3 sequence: CASSVTSWHNEQFF. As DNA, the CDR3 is TGTGCCAGCAGCGTAACTAGCTGGCACAATGAGCAGTTCTTC.

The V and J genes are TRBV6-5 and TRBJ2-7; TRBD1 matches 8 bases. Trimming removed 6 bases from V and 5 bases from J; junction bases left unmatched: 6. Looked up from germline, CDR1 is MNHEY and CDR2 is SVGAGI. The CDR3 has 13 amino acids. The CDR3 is CASSTRTGNEQYF. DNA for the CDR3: TGTGCCAGCAGCACAAGGACAGGGAACGAGCAGTACTTC.

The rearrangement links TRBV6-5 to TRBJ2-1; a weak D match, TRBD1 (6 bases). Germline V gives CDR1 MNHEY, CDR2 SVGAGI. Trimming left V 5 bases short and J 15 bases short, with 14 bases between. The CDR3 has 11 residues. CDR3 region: CASSQQGVVFF. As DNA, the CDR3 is TGTGCCAGCAGTCAACAGGGAGTCGTGTTCTTC.

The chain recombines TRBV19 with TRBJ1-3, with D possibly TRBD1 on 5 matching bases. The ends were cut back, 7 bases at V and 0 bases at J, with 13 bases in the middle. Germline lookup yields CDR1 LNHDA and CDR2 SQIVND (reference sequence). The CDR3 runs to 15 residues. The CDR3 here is CASTVRGLSGNTIYF. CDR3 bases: TGTGCCAGTACAGTTAGGGGTCTCTCTGGAAACACCATATATTTT.

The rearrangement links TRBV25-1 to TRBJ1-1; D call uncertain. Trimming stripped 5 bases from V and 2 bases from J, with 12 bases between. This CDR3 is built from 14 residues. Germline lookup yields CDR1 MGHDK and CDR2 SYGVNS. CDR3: CASSSRVSNTEAFF. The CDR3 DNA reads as TGTGCCAGCAGTTCCCGGGTCTCAAACACTGAAGCTTTCTTT.

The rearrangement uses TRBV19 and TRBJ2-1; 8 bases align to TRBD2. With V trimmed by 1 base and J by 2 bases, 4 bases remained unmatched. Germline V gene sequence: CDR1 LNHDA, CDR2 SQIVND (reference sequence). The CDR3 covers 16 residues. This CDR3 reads CASSIAASGPYNEQFF. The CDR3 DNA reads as TGTGCCAGTAGTATAGCGGCTAGCGGGCCCTACAATGAGCAGTTCTTC.

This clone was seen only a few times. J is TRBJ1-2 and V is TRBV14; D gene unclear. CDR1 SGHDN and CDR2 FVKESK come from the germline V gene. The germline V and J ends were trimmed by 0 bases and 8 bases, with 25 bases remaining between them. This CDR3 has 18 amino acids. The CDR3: CASSQDSGLLGGAKGYTF. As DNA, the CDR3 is TGTGCCAGCAGCCAAGATTCGGGTCTTTTAGGAGGCGCGAAAGGCTACACCTTC.